The entry below describes one T cell receptor beta chain. This sample is drawn from a study of T cell changes during pregnancy in multiple sclerosis. Clones were read by immunoSEQ multiplex PCR, and TCRdb kept only the in-frame ones, dropping some. The profile shows approximately 50,000 clones, roughly 95% of them singletons. V shed 0 bases and J shed 6 bases, with 10 bases lying between them. CDR3 length equals 14 residues. Germline CDR1 and CDR2: KGHSH and LQKENI. Sequenced material: CD4+ T cells from peripheral blood mononuclear cells, taken in the third trimester of pregnancy. The chain links TRBV18 to TRBJ2-3; perhaps TRBD2 as D (6 bases). The TCR originated in a female donor with multiple sclerosis, enrolled in a pregnancy study. The CDR3 protein is CASSPPGSSDTQYF. In nucleotides, the CDR3 is TGTGCCAGCTCACCACCCGGGAGTTCCGATACGCAGTATTTT.